This T cell receptor beta chain emerged from a study of blood T cell repertoires in COVID-19. Study in general: Sites across the United States, Italy and Spain contributed samples from acute and convalescent COVID-19. In each case, the material was cDNA or gDNA derived from T cells, B-cell-depleted T cells, or PBMCs.

As originally analysed: Researchers report that nucleated cell counts were estimated from reference gene primer amplification. Profiled with immunoSEQ multiplex PCR; TCRdb holds only in-frame clones, not every one. The V and J calls and the clone size are those of that table, but D and trimming were determined from the DNA. Counted here are about 120,000 clones, roughly 82% occurring once; the ten biggest clones make up about 12%. Germline assignment: CDR1 SGHDT and CDR2 YYEEEE. V was pared by 4 bases and J by 0 bases, with 15 bases of the junction left unmatched. CDR3 length equals 18 residues. The specimen was peripheral blood. The gene calls are TRBV5-6 and TRBJ1-1; 7 nucleotides align to TRBD1. This TCR derives from a human donor in a cohort sampled during active COVID-19. The CDR3 DNA follows: TGTGCCAGCAGCGCACAGGGGTTAAGTCTGCCGATGAACACTGAAGCTTTCTTT. Translation: CASSAQGLSLPMNTEAFF.